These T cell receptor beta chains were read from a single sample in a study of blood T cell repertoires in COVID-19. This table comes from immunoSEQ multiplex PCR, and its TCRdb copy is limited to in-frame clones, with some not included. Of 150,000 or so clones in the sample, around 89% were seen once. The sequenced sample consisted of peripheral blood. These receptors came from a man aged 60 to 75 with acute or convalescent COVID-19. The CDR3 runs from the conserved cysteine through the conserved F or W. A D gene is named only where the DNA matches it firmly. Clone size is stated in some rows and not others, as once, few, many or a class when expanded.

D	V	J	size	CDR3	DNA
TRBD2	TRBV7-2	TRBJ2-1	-	CASSTGLAGGEQFF	TGTGCCAGCAGCACGGGACTAGCGGGAGGTGAGCAGTTCTTC
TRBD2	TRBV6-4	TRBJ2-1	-	CASSEPAGSSYNEQFF	TGTGCCAGCAGTGAACCAGCGGGGAGCTCCTACAATGAGCAGTTCTTC
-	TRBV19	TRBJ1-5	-	CASSISAGGNQPQHF	TGTGCCAGTAGTATATCCGCGGGTGGCAATCAGCCCCAGCATTTT
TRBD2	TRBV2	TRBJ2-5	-	CASSEGSLAGGYQETQYF	TGTGCCAGCAGTGAAGGCAGCCTAGCGGGGGGATACCAAGAGACCCAGTACTTC
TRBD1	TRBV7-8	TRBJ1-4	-	CASSAEGGADEKLFF	TGTGCCAGCAGCGCCGAAGGGGGCGCCGATGAAAAACTGTTTTTT
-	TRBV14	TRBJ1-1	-	CASSQLMALNTEAFF	TGTGCCAGCAGCCAACTGATGGCCCTGAACACTGAAGCTTTCTTT
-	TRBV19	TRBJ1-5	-	CASSIFLGRTVSNQPQHF	TGTGCCAGTAGTATTTTCTTGGGGCGGACGGTCAGCAATCAGCCCCAGCATTTT
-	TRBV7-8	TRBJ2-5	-	CASSLANRVGWETQYF	TGTGCCAGCAGCTTAGCGAACAGGGTGGGGTGGGAGACCCAGTACTTC
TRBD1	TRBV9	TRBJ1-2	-	CASSVEGQGAWGYTF	TGTGCCAGCAGCGTAGAGGGACAGGGGGCATGGGGCTACACCTTC
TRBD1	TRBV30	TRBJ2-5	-	CAWSVWDRGVETQYF	TGTGCCTGGAGTGTATGGGACAGGGGCGTGGAGACCCAGTACTTC
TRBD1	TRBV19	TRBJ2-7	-	CASTPTGGIYEQYF	TGTGCCAGTACCCCCACAGGGGGCATCTACGAGCAGTACTTC
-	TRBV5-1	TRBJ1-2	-	CASSLDLGSYGYTF	TGCGCCAGCAGCTTGGATCTGGGGAGCTATGGCTACACCTTC
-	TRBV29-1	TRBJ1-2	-	CSALGGAGANYGYTF	TGCAGCGCCCTGGGGGGGGCAGGGGCAAACTATGGCTACACCTTC
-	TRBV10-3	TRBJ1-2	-	CAIREPGQSNYGYTF	TGTGCCATCAGAGAACCGGGACAATCCAACTATGGCTACACCTTC
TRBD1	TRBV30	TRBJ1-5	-	CAWTPLAGTEYQPQHF	TGTGCCTGGACCCCCCTCGCGGGGACAGAGTATCAGCCCCAGCATTTT
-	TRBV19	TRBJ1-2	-	CASKRQVHIYGYTF	TGTGCCAGTAAGAGACAGGTCCATATCTATGGCTACACCTTC
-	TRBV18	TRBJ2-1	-	CASSLGTAEEQFF	TGTGCCAGCTCTTTAGGGACTGCTGAGGAGCAGTTCTTC
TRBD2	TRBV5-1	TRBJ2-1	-	CASSEGLAGGSSYNEQFF	TGCGCCAGCAGCGAGGGACTAGCGGGAGGCAGCTCCTACAATGAGCAGTTCTTC
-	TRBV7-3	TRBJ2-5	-	CASSESLGVTQYF	TGTGCCAGCAGCGAAAGCCTCGGGGTGACCCAGTACTTC
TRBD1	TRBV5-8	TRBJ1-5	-	CASSLSMYRGPAVPQHF	TGTGCCAGCAGCCTCTCTATGTATAGGGGGCCCGCCGTCCCCCAGCATTTT
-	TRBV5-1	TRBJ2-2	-	CASSSQGSTGELFF	TGCGCCAGCAGCTCACAGGGAAGCACCGGGGAGCTGTTTTTT
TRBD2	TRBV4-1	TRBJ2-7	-	CASSLRVGSGSYEQYF	TGCGCCAGCAGCCTCCGAGTGGGTAGCGGGTCCTACGAGCAGTACTTC
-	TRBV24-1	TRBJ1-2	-	CATSERQGYNYGYTF	TGTGCCACCAGTGAACGCCAGGGTTACAACTATGGCTACACCTTC
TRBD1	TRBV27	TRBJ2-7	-	CASRDSPYEQYF	TGTGCCAGCCGGGACAGTCCCTACGAGCAGTACTTC
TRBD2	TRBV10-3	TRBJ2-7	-	CAISESSGRRDEQYF	TGTGCCATCAGTGAAAGTAGCGGGAGACGGGACGAGCAGTACTTC
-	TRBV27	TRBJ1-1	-	CASSFIRDTPAFF	TGTGCCAGCAGTTTTATACGGGACACCCCCGCTTTCTTT
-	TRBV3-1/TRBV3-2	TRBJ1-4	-	CASSQARGNEKLFF	TGTGCCAGCAGCCAAGCCCGGGGAAATGAAAAACTGTTTTTT
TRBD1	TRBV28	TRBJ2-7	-	CASGRAGQGSSEQYF	TGTGCCAGCGGGAGGGCGGGACAGGGCTCAAGCGAGCAGTACTTC
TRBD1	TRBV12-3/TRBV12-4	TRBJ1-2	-	CASSPGQGGGYTF	TGTGCCAGCAGCCCGGGACAGGGGGGTGGCTACACCTTC
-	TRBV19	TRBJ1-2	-	CASSIVGATNYGYTF	TGTGCCAGTAGTATAGTGGGGGCTACTAACTATGGCTACACCTTC
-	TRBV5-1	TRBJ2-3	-	CASSLERSADTQYF	TGCGCCAGCAGCCTGGAGAGGTCCGCAGATACGCAGTATTTT
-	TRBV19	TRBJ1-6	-	CASSIGSSPLHF	TGTGCCAGTAGTATTGGGAGTTCACCCCTCCACTTT
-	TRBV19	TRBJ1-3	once	CASSLRGASGNTIYF	TGTGCCAGTAGTCTACGCGGAGCGTCTGGAAACACCATATATTTT
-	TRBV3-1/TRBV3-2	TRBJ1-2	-	CASSHKTAGEGYGYTF	TGTGCCAGCAGCCATAAAACCGCAGGGGAAGGCTATGGCTACACCTTC
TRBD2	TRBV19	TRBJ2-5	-	CASRTSGRTETQYF	TGTGCCAGTAGGACTAGCGGGAGAACAGAGACCCAGTACTTC
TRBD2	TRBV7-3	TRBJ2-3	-	CASSQTSGTDTQYF	TGTGCCAGCAGCCAGACTAGCGGAACAGATACGCAGTATTTT
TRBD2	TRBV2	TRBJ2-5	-	CASSGTSGGRETQYF	TGTGCCAGCAGCGGGACTAGCGGGGGGAGGGAGACCCAGTACTTC
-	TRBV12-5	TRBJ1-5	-	CASGLKGRNQPQHF	TGTGCTAGTGGTTTAAAGGGGCGAAATCAGCCCCAGCATTTT
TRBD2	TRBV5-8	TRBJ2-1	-	CASSLAVRTSGEYNEQFF	TGTGCCAGCAGCTTGGCGGTACGGACTAGCGGGGAATACAATGAGCAGTTCTTC
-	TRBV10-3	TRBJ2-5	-	CATRDGGRETQYF	TGTGCCACCCGGGACGGGGGGCGAGAGACCCAGTACTTC
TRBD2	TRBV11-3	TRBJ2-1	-	CASSPKASGYYNEQFF	TGTGCCAGCAGCCCCAAGGCTAGCGGATACTACAATGAGCAGTTCTTC
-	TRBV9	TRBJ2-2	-	CASSVVTASNTGELFF	TGTGCCAGCAGCGTAGTGACAGCTTCGAACACCGGGGAGCTGTTTTTT